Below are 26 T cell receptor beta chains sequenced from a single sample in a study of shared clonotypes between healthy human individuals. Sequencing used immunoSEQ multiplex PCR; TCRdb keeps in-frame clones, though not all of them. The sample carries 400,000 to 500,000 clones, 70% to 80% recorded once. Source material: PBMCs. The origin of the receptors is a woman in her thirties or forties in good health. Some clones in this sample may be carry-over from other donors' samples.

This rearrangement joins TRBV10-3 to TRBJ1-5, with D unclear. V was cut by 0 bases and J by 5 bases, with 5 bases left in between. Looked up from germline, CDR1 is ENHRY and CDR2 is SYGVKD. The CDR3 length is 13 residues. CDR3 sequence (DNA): TGTGCCATCAGTGAGTCGGTAGATCAGCCCCAGCATTTT. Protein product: CAISESVDQPQHF.

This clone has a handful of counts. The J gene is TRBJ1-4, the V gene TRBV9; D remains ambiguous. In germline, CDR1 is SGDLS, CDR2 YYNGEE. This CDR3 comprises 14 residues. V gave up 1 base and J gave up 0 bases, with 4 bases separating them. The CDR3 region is CASSVQATNEKLFF. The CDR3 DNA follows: TGTGCCAGCAGCGTACAGGCAACTAATGAAAAACTGTTTTTT. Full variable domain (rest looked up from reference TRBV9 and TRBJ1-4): DSGVTQTPKHLITATGQRVTLRCSPRSGDLSVYWYQQSLDQGLQFLIQYYNGEERAKGNILERFSAQQFPDLHSELNLSSLELGDSALYFCASSVQATNEKLFFGSGTQLSVL.

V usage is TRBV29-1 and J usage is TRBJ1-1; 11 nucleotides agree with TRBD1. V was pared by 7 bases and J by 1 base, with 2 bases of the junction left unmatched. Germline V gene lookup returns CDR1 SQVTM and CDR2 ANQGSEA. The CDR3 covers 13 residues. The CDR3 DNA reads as TGCAGCGCCGGACAGGGGGCGAACACTGAAGCTTTCTTT. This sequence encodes CSAGQGANTEAFF.

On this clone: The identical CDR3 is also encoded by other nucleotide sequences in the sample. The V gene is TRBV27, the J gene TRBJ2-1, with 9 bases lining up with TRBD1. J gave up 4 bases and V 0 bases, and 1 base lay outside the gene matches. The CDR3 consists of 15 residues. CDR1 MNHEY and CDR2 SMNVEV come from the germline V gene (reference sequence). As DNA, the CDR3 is TGTGCCAGCAGTTTATCCGGGACAGGGTACAATGAGCAGTTCTTC. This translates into CASSLSGTGYNEQFF.

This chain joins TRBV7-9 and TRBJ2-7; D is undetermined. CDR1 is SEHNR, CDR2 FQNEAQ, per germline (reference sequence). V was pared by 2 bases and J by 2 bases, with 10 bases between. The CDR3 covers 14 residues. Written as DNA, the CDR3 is TGTGCCAGCAGCTTAACTACCCAACCCTACGAGCAGTACTTC. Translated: CASSLTTQPYEQYF.

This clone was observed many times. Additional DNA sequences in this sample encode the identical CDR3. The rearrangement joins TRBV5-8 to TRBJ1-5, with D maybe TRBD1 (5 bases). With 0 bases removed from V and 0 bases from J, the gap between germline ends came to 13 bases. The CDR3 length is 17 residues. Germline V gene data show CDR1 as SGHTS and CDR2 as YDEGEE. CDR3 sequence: CASSLDRMLYSNQPQHF. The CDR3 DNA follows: TGTGCCAGCAGCTTGGACAGGATGCTATATAGCAATCAGCCCCAGCATTTT. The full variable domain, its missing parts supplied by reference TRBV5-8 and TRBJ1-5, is EAGVTQSPTHLIKTRGQQATLRCSPISGHTSVYWYQQALGLGLQFLLWYDEGEERNRGNFPPRFSGRQFPNYSSELNVNALELEDSALYLCASSLDRMLYSNQPQHFGDGTRLSIL.

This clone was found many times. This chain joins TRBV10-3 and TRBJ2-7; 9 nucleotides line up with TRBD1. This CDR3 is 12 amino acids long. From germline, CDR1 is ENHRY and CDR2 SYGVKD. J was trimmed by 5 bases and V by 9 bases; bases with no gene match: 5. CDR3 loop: CAIRQGEDEQYF. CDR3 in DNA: TGTGCCATACGACAGGGGGAGGACGAGCAGTACTTC.

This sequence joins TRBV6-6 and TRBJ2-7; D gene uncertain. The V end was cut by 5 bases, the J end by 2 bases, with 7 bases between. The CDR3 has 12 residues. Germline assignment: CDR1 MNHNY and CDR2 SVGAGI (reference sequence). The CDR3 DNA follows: TGTGCCAGCAGTCCCGACACCTACGAGCAGTACTTC. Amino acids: CASSPDTYEQYF.

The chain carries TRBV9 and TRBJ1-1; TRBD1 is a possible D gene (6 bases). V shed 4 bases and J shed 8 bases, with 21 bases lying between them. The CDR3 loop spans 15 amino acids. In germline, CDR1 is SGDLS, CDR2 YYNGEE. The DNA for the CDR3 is TGTGCCAGCAGCATCCAGACAGGAATAGTATCCGAAGCTTTCTTT. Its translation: CASSIQTGIVSEAFF.

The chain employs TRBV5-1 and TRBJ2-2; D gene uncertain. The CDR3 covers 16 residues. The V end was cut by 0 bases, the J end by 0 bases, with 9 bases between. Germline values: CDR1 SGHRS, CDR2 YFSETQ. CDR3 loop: CASSLAYTANTGELFF. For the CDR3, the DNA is TGCGCCAGCAGCTTGGCTTATACAGCGAACACCGGGGAGCTGTTTTTT.

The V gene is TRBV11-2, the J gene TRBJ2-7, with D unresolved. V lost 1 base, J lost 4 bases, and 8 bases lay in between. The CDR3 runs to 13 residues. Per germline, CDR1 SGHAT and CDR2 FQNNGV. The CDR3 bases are TGTGCCAGCAGCTTAGGTGAGAAATACGAGCAGTACTTC. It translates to CASSLGEKYEQYF.

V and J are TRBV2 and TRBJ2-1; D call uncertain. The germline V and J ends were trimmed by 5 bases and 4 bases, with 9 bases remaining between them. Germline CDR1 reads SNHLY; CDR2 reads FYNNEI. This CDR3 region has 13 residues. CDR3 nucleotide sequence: TGTGCCAGCAGTACCGGCCTTTACAATGAGCAGTTCTTC. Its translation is CASSTGLYNEQFF.

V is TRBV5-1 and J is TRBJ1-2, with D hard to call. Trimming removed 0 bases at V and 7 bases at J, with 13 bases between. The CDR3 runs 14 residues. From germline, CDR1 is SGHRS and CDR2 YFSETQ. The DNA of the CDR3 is TGCGCCAGCAGCTTGGACGCAGGACGGGGTGGCTACACCTTC. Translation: CASSLDAGRGGYTF.

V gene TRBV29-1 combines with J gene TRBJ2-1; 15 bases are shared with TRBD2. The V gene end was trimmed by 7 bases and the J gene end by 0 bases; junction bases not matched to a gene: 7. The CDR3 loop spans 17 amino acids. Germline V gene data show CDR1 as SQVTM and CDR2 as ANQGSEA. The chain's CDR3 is CSAGGTSGRSSYNEQFF. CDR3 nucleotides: TGCAGCGCAGGGGGGACTAGCGGGAGGAGCTCCTACAATGAGCAGTTCTTC.

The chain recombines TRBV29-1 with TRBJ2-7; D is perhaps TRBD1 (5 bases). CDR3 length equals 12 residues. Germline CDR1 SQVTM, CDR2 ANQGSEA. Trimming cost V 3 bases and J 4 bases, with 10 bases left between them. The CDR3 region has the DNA TGCAGCGTTGAGGACCACAGGTACGAGCAGTACTTC. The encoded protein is CSVEDHRYEQYF.

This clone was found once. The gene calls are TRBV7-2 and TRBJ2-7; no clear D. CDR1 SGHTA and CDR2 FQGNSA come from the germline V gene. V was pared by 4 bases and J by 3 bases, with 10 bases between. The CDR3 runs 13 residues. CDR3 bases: TGTGCCAGCAGCTCTTTCGACGGCTACGAGCAGTACTTC. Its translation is CASSSFDGYEQYF.

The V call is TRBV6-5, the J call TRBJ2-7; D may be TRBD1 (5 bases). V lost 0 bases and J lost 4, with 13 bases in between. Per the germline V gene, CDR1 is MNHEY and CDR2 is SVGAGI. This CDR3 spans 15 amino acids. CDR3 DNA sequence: TGTGCCAGCAGTTACTCGGCCGAGTCAGGGTACGAGCAGTACTTC. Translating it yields CASSYSAESGYEQYF.

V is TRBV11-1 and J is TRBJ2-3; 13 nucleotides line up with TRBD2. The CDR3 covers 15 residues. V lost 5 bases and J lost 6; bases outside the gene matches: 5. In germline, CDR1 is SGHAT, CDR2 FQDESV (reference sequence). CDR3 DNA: TGTGCCAGCAGCCCACGGACTAGCGGGAGTGATACGCAGTATTTT. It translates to CASSPRTSGSDTQYF.

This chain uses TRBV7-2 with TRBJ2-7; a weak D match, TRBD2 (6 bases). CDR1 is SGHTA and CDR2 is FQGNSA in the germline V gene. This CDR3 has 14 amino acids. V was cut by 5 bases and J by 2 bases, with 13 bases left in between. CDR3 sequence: CASSVPGLTYEQYF. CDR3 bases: TGTGCCAGCAGCGTACCGGGACTCACCTACGAGCAGTACTTC.

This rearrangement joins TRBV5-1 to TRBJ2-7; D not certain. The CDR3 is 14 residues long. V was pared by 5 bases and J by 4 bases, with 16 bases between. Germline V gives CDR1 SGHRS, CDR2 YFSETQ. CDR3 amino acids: CASSNTLVKYEQYF. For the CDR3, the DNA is TGCGCCAGCAGTAACACGCTCGTCAAATACGAGCAGTACTTC.

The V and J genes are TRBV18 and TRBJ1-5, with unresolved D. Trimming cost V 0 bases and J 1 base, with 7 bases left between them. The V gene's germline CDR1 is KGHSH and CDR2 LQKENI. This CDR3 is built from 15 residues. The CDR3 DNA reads TGTGCCAGCTCACCACCCTCGGAGAGCAATCAGCCCCAGCATTTT. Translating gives CASSPPSESNQPQHF.

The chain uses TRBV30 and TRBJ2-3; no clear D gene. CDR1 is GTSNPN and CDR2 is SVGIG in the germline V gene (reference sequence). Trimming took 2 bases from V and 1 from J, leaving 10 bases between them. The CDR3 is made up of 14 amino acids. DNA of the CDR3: TGTGCCTGGAGTTGGGTGGGTCGCACAGATACGCAGTATTTT. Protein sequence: CAWSWVGRTDTQYF.

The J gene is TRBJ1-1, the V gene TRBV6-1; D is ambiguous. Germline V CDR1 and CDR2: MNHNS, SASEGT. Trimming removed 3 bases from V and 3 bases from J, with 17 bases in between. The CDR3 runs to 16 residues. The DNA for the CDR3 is TGTGCCAGCAGTGATGAACAGCCGACCCCTTACACTGAAGCTTTCTTT. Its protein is CASSDEQPTPYTEAFF.

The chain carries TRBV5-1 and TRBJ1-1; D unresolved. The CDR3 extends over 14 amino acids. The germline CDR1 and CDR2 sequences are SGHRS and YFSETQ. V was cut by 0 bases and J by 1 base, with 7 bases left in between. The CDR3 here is CASSLETSNTEAFF. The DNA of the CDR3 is TGCGCCAGCAGCTTGGAAACATCGAACACTGAAGCTTTCTTT.

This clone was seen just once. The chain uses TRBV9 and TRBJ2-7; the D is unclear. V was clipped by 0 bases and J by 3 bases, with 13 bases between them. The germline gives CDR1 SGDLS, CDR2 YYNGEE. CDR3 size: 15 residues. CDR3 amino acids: CASSVAPGSFYEQYF. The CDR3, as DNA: TGTGCCAGCAGCGTAGCCCCGGGCTCCTTCTACGAGCAGTACTTC.

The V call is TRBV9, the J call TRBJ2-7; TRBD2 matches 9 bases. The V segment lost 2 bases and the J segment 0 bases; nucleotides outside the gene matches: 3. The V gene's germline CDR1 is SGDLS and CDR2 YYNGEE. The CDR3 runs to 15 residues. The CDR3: CASSVAGGDSYEQYF. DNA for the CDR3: TGTGCCAGCAGCGTTGCGGGAGGGGACTCCTACGAGCAGTACTTC. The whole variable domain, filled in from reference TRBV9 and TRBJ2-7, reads DSGVTQTPKHLITATGQRVTLRCSPRSGDLSVYWYQQSLDQGLQFLIQYYNGEERAKGNILERFSAQQFPDLHSELNLSSLELGDSALYFCASSVAGGDSYEQYFGPGTRLTVT.